This is a list of T cell receptor beta chains from one sample in a study of cytomegalovirus exposure and HLA in healthy donors. The table came from immunoSEQ multiplex PCR; TCRdb's copy has only in-frame clones and leaves some out. The sample lists 200,000 to 300,000 clones, approximately 83% occurring once. The sequencing input was PBMCs. All receptors come from a woman aged 25 to 39 in good health and CMV-seropositive. The CDR3 runs from the conserved cysteine through the conserved F or W. Each record gives: D gene, V gene, clone size, J gene, CDR3 protein, CDR3 DNA. A D gene is named only where the DNA matches it firmly. Clone size is not always given. Where it is, it says once, few, many or a class for expanded clones.

d_call: NA
v_call: TRBV9
clone_size: NA
j_call: TRBJ1-5
cdr3_aa: CASSAGDSNQPQHF
cdr3_nt: TGTGCCAGCAGCGCAGGGGATAGCAATCAGCCCCAGCATTTT

d_call: NA
v_call: TRBV27
clone_size: NA
j_call: TRBJ2-1
cdr3_aa: CASSLSRRDEQFF
cdr3_nt: TGTGCCAGCAGTTTATCGAGGAGGGATGAGCAGTTCTTC

d_call: TRBD1
v_call: TRBV10-1
clone_size: NA
j_call: TRBJ2-1
cdr3_aa: CASRAGGDEQFF
cdr3_nt: TGCGCCAGCAGGGCAGGGGGCGATGAGCAGTTCTTC

d_call: NA
v_call: TRBV29-1
clone_size: NA
j_call: TRBJ1-3
cdr3_aa: CSVRLGNTIYF
cdr3_nt: TGCAGCGTTCGACTTGGAAACACCATATATTTT

d_call: TRBD1
v_call: TRBV9
clone_size: NA
j_call: TRBJ2-7
cdr3_aa: CASSVGNRGAYEQYF
cdr3_nt: TGTGCCAGCAGCGTAGGAAACAGGGGGGCCTACGAGCAGTACTTC

d_call: TRBD2
v_call: TRBV4-1
clone_size: NA
j_call: TRBJ2-7
cdr3_aa: CASSPERGGPSYEQYF
cdr3_nt: TGCGCCAGCAGCCCAGAGCGGGGGGGCCCATCCTACGAGCAGTACTTC

d_call: NA
v_call: TRBV2
clone_size: NA
j_call: TRBJ2-7
cdr3_aa: CASRADSYEQYF
cdr3_nt: TGTGCCAGCAGGGCTGACAGCTACGAGCAGTACTTC

d_call: NA
v_call: TRBV5-4
clone_size: NA
j_call: TRBJ1-1
cdr3_aa: CASSLSGVRVAFF
cdr3_nt: TGTGCCAGCAGCTTGTCCGGGGTACGAGTAGCTTTCTTT

d_call: NA
v_call: TRBV7-8
clone_size: NA
j_call: TRBJ2-7
cdr3_aa: CASSLIQGPLYEQYF
cdr3_nt: TGTGCCAGCAGCTTAATTCAGGGGCCACTCTACGAGCAGTACTTC

d_call: NA
v_call: TRBV6-1
clone_size: once
j_call: TRBJ2-3
cdr3_aa: CASSEGGGRITDTQYF
cdr3_nt: TGTGCCAGCAGTGAAGGGGGGGGGCGGATCACAGATACGCAGTATTTT

d_call: NA
v_call: TRBV9
clone_size: NA
j_call: TRBJ2-3
cdr3_aa: CASTPGWERTVLTDTQYF
cdr3_nt: TGTGCCAGCACCCCAGGGTGGGAAAGGACAGTACTCACAGATACGCAGTATTTT

d_call: TRBD2
v_call: TRBV29-1
clone_size: NA
j_call: TRBJ2-3
cdr3_aa: CSATGTSGSTDTQYF
cdr3_nt: TGCAGCGCTACCGGGACTAGCGGGAGTACAGATACGCAGTATTTT

d_call: TRBD2
v_call: TRBV5-1
clone_size: NA
j_call: TRBJ2-7
cdr3_aa: CASSERGAYEQYF
cdr3_nt: TGCGCCAGCAGCGAGCGGGGAGCCTACGAGCAGTACTTC

d_call: TRBD1
v_call: TRBV18
clone_size: NA
j_call: TRBJ1-3
cdr3_aa: CASSPQPGQAVSGNTIYF
cdr3_nt: TGTGCCAGCTCACCCCAACCGGGACAGGCGGTCTCTGGAAACACCATATATTTT

d_call: NA
v_call: TRBV19
clone_size: NA
j_call: TRBJ1-4
cdr3_aa: CASTPPGNRKEKLFF
cdr3_nt: TGTGCCAGTACCCCACCGGGGAATCGAAAAGAAAAACTGTTTTTT

d_call: NA
v_call: TRBV28
clone_size: NA
j_call: TRBJ1-5
cdr3_aa: CASSLGQSNQPQHF
cdr3_nt: TGTGCCAGCAGTTTGGGGCAGAGCAATCAGCCCCAGCATTTT

d_call: NA
v_call: TRBV11-2
clone_size: NA
j_call: TRBJ1-1
cdr3_aa: CASTSVGGRVYTEAFF
cdr3_nt: TGTGCCAGCACCTCTGTAGGGGGGAGGGTGTACACTGAAGCTTTCTTT

d_call: TRBD1
v_call: TRBV5-1
clone_size: NA
j_call: TRBJ2-3
cdr3_aa: CASSKGQLGTDTQYF
cdr3_nt: TGCGCCAGCAGCAAGGGACAGCTAGGCACAGATACGCAGTATTTT

d_call: NA
v_call: TRBV6-5
clone_size: NA
j_call: TRBJ2-1
cdr3_aa: CASSSHGSTDNEQFF
cdr3_nt: TGTGCCAGCAGCTCCCATGGATCGACAGACAATGAGCAGTTCTTC

d_call: NA
v_call: TRBV6-9
clone_size: NA
j_call: TRBJ2-1
cdr3_aa: CASSSQGSYNEQFF
cdr3_nt: TGTGCCAGCAGTTCTCAGGGGTCCTACAATGAGCAGTTCTTC

d_call: NA
v_call: TRBV30
clone_size: NA
j_call: TRBJ2-7
cdr3_aa: CAWTYSSSYEQYF
cdr3_nt: TGTGCCTGGACCTACTCATCAAGCTACGAGCAGTACTTC

d_call: TRBD2
v_call: TRBV6-1
clone_size: NA
j_call: TRBJ2-3
cdr3_aa: CASSEIYGTSNPDTQYF
cdr3_nt: TGTGCCAGCAGTGAGATTTACGGGACTAGCAACCCAGATACGCAGTATTTT

d_call: NA
v_call: TRBV5-1
clone_size: NA
j_call: TRBJ2-1
cdr3_aa: CASSISGTLGLNEQFF
cdr3_nt: TGCGCCAGCAGCATTTCCGGGACTTTGGGGCTCAATGAGCAGTTCTTC

d_call: TRBD1
v_call: TRBV10-3
clone_size: NA
j_call: TRBJ2-1
cdr3_aa: CAIETGYNEQFF
cdr3_nt: TGTGCCATCGAGACAGGGTACAATGAGCAGTTCTTC

d_call: TRBD2
v_call: TRBV5-1
clone_size: once
j_call: TRBJ2-3
cdr3_aa: CASREVAGGQADTQYF
cdr3_nt: TGCGCCAGCAGAGAGGTAGCGGGAGGGCAAGCAGATACGCAGTATTTT

d_call: TRBD1
v_call: TRBV19
clone_size: few
j_call: TRBJ1-5
cdr3_aa: CATLDRVSNQPQHF
cdr3_nt: TGTGCCACCCTAGACAGGGTTAGCAATCAGCCCCAGCATTTT

d_call: NA
v_call: TRBV5-1
clone_size: NA
j_call: TRBJ2-5
cdr3_aa: CASSLTESQETQYF
cdr3_nt: TGCGCCAGCAGCTTGACGGAGAGTCAAGAGACCCAGTACTTC

d_call: TRBD2
v_call: TRBV10-3
clone_size: once
j_call: TRBJ2-7
cdr3_aa: CAISESGLSSGTLEQYF
cdr3_nt: TGTGCCATCAGTGAGTCTGGCTTGTCTAGCGGGACTTTAGAGCAGTACTTC

d_call: TRBD1
v_call: TRBV11-3
clone_size: NA
j_call: TRBJ1-1
cdr3_aa: CASSRSTRDSEAFF
cdr3_nt: TGTGCCAGCAGCCGATCAACTCGGGACAGTGAAGCTTTCTTT

d_call: NA
v_call: TRBV7-8
clone_size: NA
j_call: TRBJ2-1
cdr3_aa: CASRTSSYNEQFF
cdr3_nt: TGTGCCAGCAGGACTAGCTCCTACAATGAGCAGTTCTTC

d_call: NA
v_call: TRBV5-1
clone_size: NA
j_call: TRBJ1-4
cdr3_aa: CASSFGPSNEKLFF
cdr3_nt: TGCGCCAGCAGCTTTGGGCCCTCTAATGAAAAACTGTTTTTT

d_call: TRBD2
v_call: TRBV20-1
clone_size: NA
j_call: TRBJ2-3
cdr3_aa: CSALAGVQYF
cdr3_nt: TGCAGTGCCCTAGCGGGAGTGCAGTATTTT

d_call: NA
v_call: TRBV23-1
clone_size: NA
j_call: TRBJ1-5
cdr3_aa: CASSPQASQPQHF
cdr3_nt: TGCGCCAGCAGTCCACAGGCCTCCCAGCCCCAGCATTTT

d_call: TRBD2
v_call: TRBV19
clone_size: NA
j_call: TRBJ2-5
cdr3_aa: CASSTRTSGNQYF
cdr3_nt: TGTGCCAGTAGTACTCGGACTAGCGGGAACCAGTACTTC

d_call: TRBD2
v_call: TRBV7-9
clone_size: NA
j_call: TRBJ2-7
cdr3_aa: CASSPSGAGDEVAYEQYF
cdr3_nt: TGTGCCAGCAGTCCCTCTGGAGCGGGAGACGAGGTTGCTTACGAGCAGTACTTC

d_call: TRBD1
v_call: TRBV27
clone_size: NA
j_call: TRBJ2-1
cdr3_aa: CASSLRDRDLNEQFF
cdr3_nt: TGTGCCAGCAGTCTGCGGGACAGGGACCTCAATGAGCAGTTCTTC

d_call: TRBD1
v_call: TRBV18
clone_size: NA
j_call: TRBJ2-4
cdr3_aa: CASSPWTGENIQYF
cdr3_nt: TGTGCCAGCTCACCCTGGACAGGGGAGAACATTCAGTACTTC

d_call: TRBD2
v_call: TRBV9
clone_size: NA
j_call: TRBJ2-7
cdr3_aa: CASSVGESSGRTTYEQYF
cdr3_nt: TGTGCCAGCAGCGTAGGGGAAAGTAGCGGGAGGACTACCTACGAGCAGTACTTC

d_call: NA
v_call: TRBV6-5
clone_size: NA
j_call: TRBJ2-5
cdr3_aa: CASSYSEGGETQYF
cdr3_nt: TGTGCCAGCAGTTACTCGGAGGGGGGGGAGACCCAGTACTTC

d_call: NA
v_call: TRBV4-2
clone_size: NA
j_call: TRBJ2-1
cdr3_aa: CASSQEGEASYNEQFF
cdr3_nt: TGTGCCAGCAGCCAAGAGGGGGAGGCCTCCTACAATGAGCAGTTCTTC

d_call: TRBD1
v_call: TRBV4-2
clone_size: once
j_call: TRBJ1-5
cdr3_aa: CASSPTGGHQPQHF
cdr3_nt: TGTGCCAGCAGCCCCACAGGGGGCCATCAGCCCCAGCATTTT

d_call: NA
v_call: TRBV6-5
clone_size: once
j_call: TRBJ2-3
cdr3_aa: CASSYGSGDFTDTQYF
cdr3_nt: TGTGCCAGCAGTTACGGTTCTGGGGACTTCACAGATACGCAGTATTTT

d_call: NA
v_call: TRBV20-1
clone_size: NA
j_call: TRBJ1-1
cdr3_aa: CSGLGRTEAFF
cdr3_nt: TGCAGTGGTTTGGGGAGGACTGAAGCTTTCTTT

d_call: NA
v_call: TRBV7-8
clone_size: NA
j_call: TRBJ2-7
cdr3_aa: CASSLVAGFSSAYEQYF
cdr3_nt: TGTGCCAGCAGCTTAGTCGCAGGGTTTAGTAGTGCCTACGAGCAGTACTTC

d_call: TRBD1
v_call: TRBV19
clone_size: NA
j_call: TRBJ1-1
cdr3_aa: CASSITGQISGNTEAFF
cdr3_nt: TGTGCCAGTAGTATAACGGGACAGATATCGGGGAACACTGAAGCTTTCTTT

d_call: NA
v_call: TRBV5-4
clone_size: NA
j_call: TRBJ1-1
cdr3_aa: CASRRQGMLEAFF
cdr3_nt: TGTGCCAGCAGGAGGCAGGGGATGTTAGAAGCTTTCTTT

d_call: TRBD2
v_call: TRBV27
clone_size: NA
j_call: TRBJ2-1
cdr3_aa: CASTPGLAGHNEQFF
cdr3_nt: TGTGCCAGCACCCCGGGACTAGCGGGTCATAATGAGCAGTTCTTC

d_call: NA
v_call: TRBV7-8
clone_size: NA
j_call: TRBJ1-5
cdr3_aa: CASSLADGGSQPQHF
cdr3_nt: TGTGCCAGCAGCTTAGCGGATGGAGGGAGCCAGCCCCAGCATTTT

d_call: TRBD1
v_call: TRBV10-3
clone_size: NA
j_call: TRBJ1-2
cdr3_aa: CAISEVGQGLLDGYTF
cdr3_nt: TGTGCCATCAGTGAAGTGGGACAGGGGCTCCTTGATGGCTACACCTTC

d_call: TRBD2
v_call: TRBV6-6
clone_size: NA
j_call: TRBJ2-1
cdr3_aa: CASSYPVGTSSDEQFF
cdr3_nt: TGTGCCAGCAGTTACCCGGTAGGGACTAGTAGCGATGAGCAGTTCTTC

d_call: TRBD2
v_call: TRBV10-1
clone_size: few
j_call: TRBJ2-6
cdr3_aa: CASRVLTSGPLSGANVLTF
cdr3_nt: TGCGCCAGCAGGGTTCTAACTAGCGGGCCTCTATCTGGGGCCAACGTCCTGACTTTC

d_call: TRBD1
v_call: TRBV7-6
clone_size: NA
j_call: TRBJ2-5
cdr3_aa: CASSMGPDRGRETQYF
cdr3_nt: TGTGCCAGCAGCATGGGCCCGGACAGGGGGCGAGAGACCCAGTACTTC

d_call: NA
v_call: TRBV19
clone_size: NA
j_call: TRBJ1-5
cdr3_aa: CASSIVARNQPQHF
cdr3_nt: TGTGCCAGTAGTATCGTCGCCCGGAATCAGCCCCAGCATTTT

d_call: TRBD2
v_call: TRBV5-1
clone_size: NA
j_call: TRBJ2-3
cdr3_aa: CASSSGTKGANTQYF
cdr3_nt: TGCGCCAGCAGCTCCGGGACTAAGGGTGCAAATACGCAGTATTTT